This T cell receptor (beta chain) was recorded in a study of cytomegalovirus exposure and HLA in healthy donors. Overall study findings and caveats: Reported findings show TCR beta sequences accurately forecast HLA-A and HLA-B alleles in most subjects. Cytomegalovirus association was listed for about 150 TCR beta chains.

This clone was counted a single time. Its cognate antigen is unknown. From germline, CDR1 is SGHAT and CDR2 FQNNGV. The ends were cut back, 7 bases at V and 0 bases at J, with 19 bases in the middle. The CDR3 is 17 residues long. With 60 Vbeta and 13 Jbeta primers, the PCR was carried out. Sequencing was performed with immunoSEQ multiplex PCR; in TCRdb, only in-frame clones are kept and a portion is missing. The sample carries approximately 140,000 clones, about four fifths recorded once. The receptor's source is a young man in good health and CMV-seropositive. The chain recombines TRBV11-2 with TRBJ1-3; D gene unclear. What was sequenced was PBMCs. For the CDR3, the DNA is TGTGCCAGCACCGGAAAGGGTTGGGGAGGCTCTGGAAACACCATATATTTT. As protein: CASTGKGWGGSGNTIYF.